This entry features one T cell receptor beta chain sequence. Its antigen is undetermined. The data were obtained in a study of cytomegalovirus exposure and HLA in healthy donors. TCRdb's copy holds only in-frame clones and misses some; the assay was immunoSEQ multiplex PCR. Found here are around 73,000 clones, 80% to 90% of them singletons; the top ten hold around 4%. The donors formed part of the roughly 110-subject validation cohort, distinct from the roughly 700-subject first cohort. The CDR3 extends over 14 amino acids. Per germline, CDR1 SNHLY and CDR2 FYNNEI. Germline trimming cut 4 bases from V and 4 bases from J; bases unmatched to any gene: 5. Findings of the study overall: The study put around 180 TCR beta chains on its list as cytomegalovirus-associated. A subsequent analysis found that TCR clusters from the first cohort also tended to co-occur in the roughly 120 validation repertoires, with 90% to 95% of cluster scores above 0.

The rearrangement joins TRBV2 to TRBJ1-2, with 8 bases identical to TRBD1. The sample consisted of PBMCs. The sequence was obtained from a woman aged 18-29 years in good health and CMV-seropositive. The CDR3 loop is CASSGQGWVYGYTF. As DNA, the CDR3 is TGTGCCAGCAGTGGACAGGGGTGGGTCTATGGCTACACCTTC.